These T cell receptor beta chains were read from a single sample in a study of post-analysis software for immune sequencing data. TCRdb analysed the PCR reads with MiXCR anew, one entry per CDR3 protein. The sample records about 540,000 distinct CDR3 sequences, around a third being singletons. The source material was blood. The receptor set was obtained from a girl younger than 18 with multiple sclerosis. Each CDR3 is given with its conserved first and last residue. Each record gives: V gene, clone size, J gene, D gene, CDR3 DNA, CDR3 protein. A D gene is named only where the DNA matches it firmly. Clone size is shown for a subset of rows, as once, few, many or a class of expanded clone.

>TRBV6-2/TRBV6-3|NA|TRBJ2-3|NA
TGTGCCAGCAGTTACCCCGTTATAAGTCGCACAGATACGCAGTATTTT
CASSYPVISRTDTQYF
>TRBV12-3/TRBV12-4|NA|TRBJ2-7|NA
TGTGCCAGCAGCCCCCCGAACCGCTACGAGCAGTACTTC
CASSPPNRYEQYF
>TRBV6-1|few|TRBJ2-1|TRBD2
TGTGCCAGCCTGGGACTAGCGGGGCCCGGGACGGGGAATGAGCAGTTCTTC
CASLGLAGPGTGNEQFF
>TRBV7-9|few|TRBJ1-2|TRBD1
TGTGCCAGCAGCACCAACAGGGGGGCTAGCTATGGCTACACCTTC
CASSTNRGASYGYTF
>TRBV5-5|few|TRBJ1-1|NA
TGTGCCAGCAGCTTAATTCGTTCAGAAGCGGGGGCTTTCTTT
CASSLIRSEAGAFF
>TRBV20-1|NA|TRBJ1-6|NA
TGCAGTGCCGGGGTGGACGGAAATTCACCCCTCCACTTT
CSAGVDGNSPLHF
>TRBV10-3|few|TRBJ2-5|TRBD1
TGTGCCACCAGGGGAATGACAGGGTGGGGGCAAGAGACCCAGTACTTC
CATRGMTGWGQETQYF
>TRBV6-5|NA|TRBJ1-6|NA
TGTGCCATCGAACGGACTTATAATTCACCCCTCCACTTT
CAIERTYNSPLHF
>TRBV5-5|NA|TRBJ2-3|NA
TGTGCCAGCAGCTCAACGGGACTTCCTGTGGGGCACACAGATACGCAGTATTTT
CASSSTGLPVGHTDTQYF
>TRBV7-9|few|TRBJ2-3|NA
TGTGCCAGCAGCGGGGGACTGTACACAGATACGCAGTATTTT
CASSGGLYTDTQYF
>TRBV6-6|few|TRBJ1-2|NA
TGTGCCAGCAGCCCGAACAAGGGTGGCTACACCTTC
CASSPNKGGYTF
>TRBV28|few|TRBJ2-7|TRBD2
TGTGCCAGCAGTTTGTTGGGGGAGGGCGAGCAGTACTTC
CASSLLGEGEQYF
>TRBV9|NA|TRBJ1-1|NA
TGTGCCAGCAGCGTAAGTTTCAGGGTGACTGAAGCTTTCTTT
CASSVSFRVTEAFF
>TRBV18|NA|TRBJ1-2|NA
TGTGCCAGTTCTTTTGACAGCTCTAACTATGGCTACACCTTC
CASSFDSSNYGYTF
>TRBV3-1|NA|TRBJ2-1|NA
TGTGCCAGCAGCCAGGGTAGACGGGGTGAGCAGTTCTTC
CASSQGRRGEQFF
>TRBV7-2|NA|TRBJ2-7|NA
TGTGCCAGCAGGTCCATTAGGTACGAGCAGTACTTC
CASRSIRYEQYF
>TRBV6-4|NA|TRBJ2-1|TRBD2
TGTGCCAGCAGAAAACTAGCGGGGGAGTACAATGAGCAGTTCTTC
CASRKLAGEYNEQFF
>TRBV11-2|NA|TRBJ2-3|NA
TGTGCCAGCGGCCAGGGGGGGGCCGCAGATACGCAGTATTTT
CASGQGGAADTQYF
>TRBV7-8|NA|TRBJ2-1|NA
TGTGCCAGCAGCTGGGCCAGGGAATTACTCGGCAGCTCCTACAATGAGCAGTTCTTC
CASSWARELLGSSYNEQFF
>TRBV24-1|few|TRBJ2-6|NA
TGTGCCACCAGTGATTTTGGGGTAGGGGCCAACGTCCTGACTTTC
CATSDFGVGANVLTF
>TRBV5-5|NA|TRBJ1-2|NA
TGTGCCAGCAGCCCGATGGGCCGGTCCTACTATGGCTACACCTTC
CASSPMGRSYYGYTF
>TRBV2|few|TRBJ2-5|TRBD1
TGTGCCAGCAGCGGATCAGGGGGAAGGCAAGAGACCCAGTACTTC
CASSGSGGRQETQYF
>TRBV27|few|TRBJ2-7|NA
TGTGCCAGCAGTTTGGTTGCCGGGGAGAGCTCCTACGAGCAGTACTTC
CASSLVAGESSYEQYF
>TRBV7-8|few|TRBJ2-7|NA
TGTGCCAGCAGCCCCGGTCGGGGATCCTTCGAGCAGTACTTC
CASSPGRGSFEQYF
>TRBV20-1|few|TRBJ2-3|TRBD2
TGCAGTGAAAGTAGCGGGGGCACAGATACGCAGTATTTT
CSESSGGTDTQYF
>TRBV6-5|NA|TRBJ2-7|TRBD1
TGTGCCAGCAGTTCCCTTCGACAGGGGCTCTCCTACGAGCAGTACTTC
CASSSLRQGLSYEQYF
>TRBV7-8|few|TRBJ1-1|TRBD1
TGTGCCAGCAGCATCTGGACAGGGGCGAACACTGAAGCTTTCTTT
CASSIWTGANTEAFF
>TRBV10-3|few|TRBJ2-3|NA
TGTGCCATCAGTACCGACTCGGCGCAGGTTGATACGCAGTATTTT
CAISTDSAQVDTQYF
>TRBV25-1|many|TRBJ1-5|NA
TGTGCCAGTAGTGAGGGCAATCAGCCCCAGCATTTT
CASSEGNQPQHF
>TRBV20-1|few|TRBJ2-5|TRBD2
TGCAGTGCCGAGGGACTAGCGGGGGGACAAGAGACCCAGTACTTC
CSAEGLAGGQETQYF
>TRBV12-3/TRBV12-4|NA|TRBJ2-5|NA
TGTGCCAGCAGTCCACGATCGTACCAAGAGACCCAGTACTTC
CASSPRSYQETQYF
>TRBV29-1|many|TRBJ2-3|TRBD1
TGCAGCGTTGAAAGGGACAGCCCCACAGATACGCAGTATTTT
CSVERDSPTDTQYF
>TRBV6-2/TRBV6-3|few|TRBJ2-5|NA
TGTGCCAGCAGTTACCAAGTTGGGACCCAAGAGACCCAGTACTTC
CASSYQVGTQETQYF
>TRBV5-1|NA|TRBJ2-5|NA
TGCGCCAGCAGCTTGAGACGGACACAAGAGACCCAGTACTTC
CASSLRRTQETQYF
>TRBV11-2|few|TRBJ2-6|NA
TGTGCCAGCAGCCCACCAGGACGGGGCCGCACTGGGGCCAACGTCCTGACTTTC
CASSPPGRGRTGANVLTF
>TRBV28|NA|TRBJ2-5|NA
TGTGCCAGCAGTCACACGGGTGAAGAGACCCAGTACTTC
CASSHTGEETQYF
>TRBV20-1|NA|TRBJ1-1|NA
TGCAGTGCTAGTCCCCCCACAGGGAGCACTGAAGCTTTCTTT
CSASPPTGSTEAFF
>TRBV12-3/TRBV12-4|NA|TRBJ1-5|TRBD1
TGTGCCAGCAGTCCACTGCGGACAGGGGGAAATAGCAATCAGCCCCAGCATTTT
CASSPLRTGGNSNQPQHF
>TRBV13|NA|TRBJ1-2|NA
TGTGCCAGCAGAGAGGCCCGGGAGGCTCCCGGCTACACCTTC
CASREAREAPGYTF
>TRBV12-3/TRBV12-4|NA|TRBJ2-1|TRBD2
TGTGCCAGCAGTTTCCCCTCGGGGGGGCCAGGGAATGAGCAGTTCTTC
CASSFPSGGPGNEQFF
>TRBV20-1|NA|TRBJ1-2|NA
TGCAGTGCATGGGACATGGAGGACTATGGCTACACCTTC
CSAWDMEDYGYTF
>TRBV7-6|NA|TRBJ2-3|NA
TGTGCCGGAAGGAGGGGGGGCGGGGGAGTAAATACGCAGTATTTT
CAGRRGGGGVNTQYF
>TRBV20-1|few|TRBJ2-6|NA
TGCAGTGCTAGACTAGGATGGCCCACCTCTGGGGCCAACGTCCTGACTTTC
CSARLGWPTSGANVLTF
>TRBV19|NA|TRBJ2-6|NA
TGTGCCAGTAGTCAGGGGGGTCTAGCTGGGGCCAACGTCCTGACTTTC
CASSQGGLAGANVLTF
>TRBV6-5|NA|TRBJ1-1|TRBD1
TGTGCCAGCAGCCGACAGGGAGCGATGAACACTGAAGCTTTCTTT
CASSRQGAMNTEAFF
>TRBV5-1|few|TRBJ1-6|TRBD1
TGCGCCAGCAGCTTGGTTTCGTATAGGAGGACAGGCATGAGCTCCTATAATTCACCCCTCCACTTT
CASSLVSYRRTGMSSYNSPLHF
>TRBV7-8|few|TRBJ2-5|NA
TGTGCCAGCAGCTTAGTAGTAGGGCAAGAGACCCAGTACTTC
CASSLVVGQETQYF